What follows are 19 T cell receptor beta chains derived from one specimen sequenced in a study of blood T cell repertoires in COVID-19 (dated by TCRdb to 2019 to 2021). Library preparation used the immunoSEQ multiplex PCR assay. Not all clones reach the TCRdb copy of this immuneACCESS table, which keeps in-frame sequences only. Checked studies attribute under half of the gap to unresolved V genes and leave the rest unexplained. Counted in this sample were tens of thousands of clones; about 86% of them appeared once. Around 1.4% of the sample belongs to the ten largest clones. Specimen: peripheral blood. Every receptor here comes from a woman in her sixties with acute or convalescent COVID-19.

The chain combines TRBV4-2 with TRBJ1-2; maybe TRBD1 (5 bases). Germline-derived CDR1 and CDR2 are LGHNA and YNFKEQ. The germline V and J ends were trimmed by 4 bases and 0 bases, with 15 bases remaining between them. This CDR3 is 16 amino acids long. DNA for the CDR3: TGTGCCAGCAGCCCCCCGGCAGGGCGTACTAACTATGGCTACACCTTC. Its protein product is CASSPPAGRTNYGYTF.

This sequence joins TRBV2 and TRBJ1-1; TRBD1 is a possible D gene (5 bases). This CDR3 comprises 13 residues. Per the germline V gene, CDR1 is SNHLY and CDR2 is FYNNEI. V lost 6 bases, J lost 1 base, and 9 bases lay in between. The chain's CDR3 is CASSLGENTEAFF. The DNA of the CDR3 is TGTGCCAGCAGCCTAGGGGAGAACACTGAAGCTTTCTTT.

This clone appeared once. The CDR3 DNA sequence: TGCGCCAGCAGCGCGTTAGCGATTACGAACACCGGGGAGCTGTTTTTT. Translating gives CASSALAITNTGELFF. This sequence joins TRBV5-1 and TRBJ2-2, with D possibly TRBD2 on 5 matching bases. CDR1 is SGHRS, CDR2 YFSETQ, per germline. V lost 4 bases to trimming and J lost 0 bases, with 13 bases between them. This CDR3 has 16 residues.

This rearrangement joins TRBV7-3 to TRBJ2-5, with 8 positions matching TRBD2. Per the germline V gene, CDR1 is SGHTA and CDR2 is FQGTGA. Trimming took 2 bases from V and 5 from J; bases not matched to a gene: 4. The CDR3 is 14 amino acids. CDR3 loop: CASSLAGGGETQYF. The CDR3 coding sequence is TGTGCCAGCAGCTTAGCGGGAGGAGGGGAGACCCAGTACTTC. Full variable domain (missing parts from reference TRBV7-3 and TRBJ2-5): GAGVSQTPSNKVTEKGKYVELRCDPISGHTALYWYRQSLGQGPEFLIYFQGTGAADDSGLPNDRFFAVRPEGSVSTLKIQRTERGDSAVYLCASSLAGGGETQYFGPGTRLLVL.

This clone has only one observation. V and J are TRBV3-1 (or the pseudogene TRBV3-2) and TRBJ2-6, with a tentative D call TRBD1 (6 bases). The CDR3 is made up of 19 amino acids. Germline V gene data show CDR1 as LGHDT and CDR2 as YNNKEL (reference sequence). V dropped 1 base and J dropped 0 bases, with 16 bases sitting between them. CDR3 bases: TGTGCCAGCAGCCAAGTCCCCGGGACATCTTACTCTGGGGCCAACGTCCTGACTTTC. This translates into CASSQVPGTSYSGANVLTF.

Concerning this clone itself: Sequence at one end of the junction differs from germline and may be a read error. The rearrangement joins TRBV7-6 to TRBJ1-4; D is perhaps TRBD1 (5 bases). CDR3 length equals 16 residues. Germline V gene sequence: CDR1 SGHVS, CDR2 FNYEAQ. The CDR3 loop is CACSLEQGPRGEKLFF. CDR3 nucleotide sequence: TGTGCCTGCAGCTTAGAGCAGGGCCCTCGGGGGGAAAAACTGTTTTTT.

The CDR3 bases are TGTGCCAGCAGCCCTGATATTAGCTCCTACAATGAGCAGTTCTTC. Translating it yields CASSPDISSYNEQFF. The V and J genes are TRBV7-2 and TRBJ2-1; no clear D. CDR3 length: 15 residues. The V gene's germline CDR1 is SGHTA and CDR2 FQGNSA. Between the trimmed V and J ends, which lost 5 bases and 0 bases, there was a span of 11 bases.

The chain links TRBV6-5 to TRBJ2-7; 8 bases map to TRBD2. The CDR3 is 15 residues long. V lost 6 bases, J lost 3 bases, and 10 bases stayed unmatched. Germline V gene sequence: CDR1 MNHEY, CDR2 SVGAGI. The CDR3 here is CASRPTSEPYYEQYF. The CDR3 DNA is TGTGCCAGCAGACCGACTAGCGAGCCGTACTACGAGCAGTACTTC.

The V gene is TRBV9, the J gene TRBJ1-6; the D is unclear. Germline V gives CDR1 SGDLS, CDR2 YYNGEE. The V end was cut by 4 bases, the J end by 6 bases, with 14 bases between. The CDR3 has 15 amino acids. CDR3 DNA: TGTGCCAGCAGCCCCCACCGGGTTACTAATTCACCCCTCCACTTT. Its protein product is CASSPHRVTNSPLHF. Variable domain in full (rest from reference TRBV9 and TRBJ1-6): DSGVTQTPKHLITATGQRVTLRCSPRSGDLSVYWYQQSLDQGLQFLIQYYNGEERAKGNILERFSAQQFPDLHSELNLSSLELGDSALYFCASSPHRVTNSPLHFGNGTRLTVT.

The chain joins TRBV19 to TRBJ1-1, with D possibly matching TRBD1 (5 bases). V was clipped by 0 bases and J by 8 bases, with 10 bases between them. Germline V lookup: CDR1 LNHDA, CDR2 SQIVND (reference sequence). The CDR3 totals 13 residues. The CDR3 spells CASSIDTGPEAFF. CDR3 DNA sequence: TGTGCCAGTAGTATAGATACAGGACCCGAAGCTTTCTTT.

The table lists this clone with a count of one. CDR3 amino acids: CASSGTSRNTGELFF. The DNA for the CDR3 is TGTGCCAGCTCCGGGACTAGTAGGAACACCGGGGAGCTGTTTTTT. The chain is built from TRBV2 and TRBJ2-2, with 8 bases matching TRBD2. Germline trimming cut 8 bases from V and 1 base from J; bases unmatched to any gene: 6. Germline V gene data show CDR1 as SNHLY and CDR2 as FYNNEI. CDR3 length: 15 residues.

The chain joins TRBV4-1 to TRBJ2-7, with TRBD2 matching over 8 bases. This CDR3 is 17 amino acids long. Germline CDR1 reads MGHRA; CDR2 reads YSYEKL. The trim removed 0 bases at V and 2 bases at J, leaving 9 bases unmatched. In DNA form, the CDR3 reads TGCGCCAGCAGCCAAGAGGCACAGCGGGGGTTTACCTACGAGCAGTACTTC. Protein: CASSQEAQRGFTYEQYF.

The rearrangement links TRBV11-1 to TRBJ2-1; D ambiguous. The V gene's germline CDR1 is SGHAT and CDR2 FQDESV (reference sequence). V lost 5 bases to trimming and J lost 6 bases, with 14 bases between them. CDR3 length: 14 amino acids. The CDR3 sequence: CASSPRGRTNEQFF. The CDR3 DNA follows: TGTGCCAGCAGCCCCCGCGGCCGTACCAATGAGCAGTTCTTC.

The chain links TRBV21-1 to TRBJ1-6. TRBV21-1 is a documented pseudogene. The CDR3 extends over 18 amino acids. The CDR3 protein is CASSHSYSYTYSYSPLHF. DNA for the CDR3: TGTGCCAGCAGCCACTCTTATAGCTACACATACTCATATTCACCCCTCCACTTT.

The rearrangement joins TRBV7-8 to TRBJ2-3, with D maybe TRBD2 (5 bases). The CDR3 runs 14 residues. Germline assignment: CDR1 SGHVS and CDR2 FQNEAQ. The V and J ends lost 3 bases and 8 bases respectively, with 15 bases between them. The CDR3 nucleotides read TGTGCCAGCAGCTTGGATCCCGGGATGGTTACGCAGTATTTT. This translates into CASSLDPGMVTQYF. Full variable domain (outside the CDR3, taken from reference TRBV7-8 and TRBJ2-3): GAGVSQSPRYKVAKRGQDVALRCDPISGHVSLFWYQQALGQGPEFLTYFQNEAQLDKSGLPSDRFFAERPEGSVSTLKIQRTQQEDSAVYLCASSLDPGMVTQYFGPGTRLTVL.

V gene TRBV19 combines with J gene TRBJ1-2; perhaps TRBD1 as D (5 bases). The germline V gene encodes CDR1 LNHDA and CDR2 SQIVND (reference sequence). The CDR3 contains 13 residues. The germline V and J ends were trimmed by 4 bases and 7 bases, with 13 bases remaining between them. CDR3: CASSNDRLGGYTF. Written as DNA, the CDR3 is TGTGCCAGTAGTAACGACAGATTAGGTGGCTACACCTTC. Variable domain in full (rest from reference TRBV19 and TRBJ1-2): DGGITQSPKYLFRKEGQNVTLSCEQNLNHDAMYWYRQDPGQGLRLIYYSQIVNDFQKGDIAEGYSVSREKKESFPLTVTSAQKNPTAFYLCASSNDRLGGYTFGSGTRLTVV.

The rearrangement uses TRBV18 and TRBJ2-5, with 12 nucleotides matching TRBD1. This CDR3 is built from 15 residues. From germline, CDR1 is KGHSH and CDR2 LQKENI. With V trimmed by 8 bases and J by 1 base, 5 bases remained unmatched. CDR3 region: CASQGGQGAQETQYF. Written as DNA, the CDR3 is TGTGCCAGCCAAGGGGGACAGGGGGCCCAAGAGACCCAGTACTTC.

The chain carries TRBV11-2 and TRBJ1-3, with unresolved D. This CDR3 region has 12 residues. Germline loops: CDR1 SGHAT, CDR2 FQNNGV. Trimming pared 1 base from V and 7 bases from J, leaving 5 bases between. CDR3 loop: CASSLGRNTIYF. The CDR3 nucleotides are TGTGCCAGCAGCTTAGGGAGGAACACCATATATTTT.

This clone has a single count. The chain couples TRBV28 to TRBJ1-1; D is uncertain. There are 15 residues in the CDR3. From germline, CDR1 is MDHEN and CDR2 SYDVKM. Trimming stripped 5 bases from V and 7 bases from J, with 20 bases between. CDR3 DNA sequence: TGTGCCAGCAGTCCAAATACGTTTAATGAGGGTGAAGCTTTCTTT. This translates into CASSPNTFNEGEAFF.